One sample yielded the 26 T cell receptor beta chains listed below, sequenced in a study of cytomegalovirus exposure and HLA in healthy donors. With 60 Vbeta and 13 Jbeta primers, the PCR was carried out. Assay used: immunoSEQ multiplex PCR; TCRdb lists only in-frame clones, some missing. The sample includes 80,000 to 100,000 clones, about four fifths seen only once; the top ten take under 8.5%. Sequenced: PBMCs. The receptors shown here come from a man aged 25-45 years in good health and CMV-seronegative.

This clone has more than one count but fewer than ten. The rearrangement joins TRBV7-8 to TRBJ1-5; 10 nucleotides line up with TRBD1. From germline, CDR1 is SGHVS and CDR2 FQNEAQ. V shed 1 base and J 6 bases; nucleotides not matched to a gene: 3. CDR3 length equals 15 residues. CDR3 sequence (DNA): TGTGCCAGCAGCTTAGGGACAGGGGGGGTTCAGCCCCAGCATTTT. Its translation: CASSLGTGGVQPQHF.

V gene TRBV27 combines with J gene TRBJ2-2; D unclear. V was clipped by 8 bases and J by 0 bases, with 10 bases between them. The CDR3 has 14 residues. CDR1 MNHEY and CDR2 SMNVEV come from the germline V gene (reference sequence). The CDR3 is CASQTRANTGELFF. The CDR3 nucleotides read TGTGCCAGCCAGACACGCGCGAACACCGGGGAGCTGTTTTTT.

Written as DNA, the CDR3 is TGTGCCAGCAGTCCTGGAGTATACGAGCAGTACTTC. Amino acids: CASSPGVYEQYF. The V gene is TRBV2, the J gene TRBJ2-7; no definite D call. Trimming took 5 bases from V and 4 from J, leaving 9 bases between them. Per germline, CDR1 SNHLY and CDR2 FYNNEI. The CDR3 is made up of 12 amino acids.

The V call is TRBV5-1, the J call TRBJ2-3; D is unclear. Germline-derived CDR1 and CDR2 are SGHRS and YFSETQ. The CDR3 is 15 residues long. V was cut by 1 base and J by 6 bases, with 15 bases left in between. The CDR3 DNA follows: TGCGCCAGCAGCTTGCGTGGAGTATTTTCGGATACGCAGTATTTT. This codes for CASSLRGVFSDTQYF.

V gene TRBV9 combines with J gene TRBJ2-7; D might be TRBD2 (5 bases). The germline V and J ends were trimmed by 0 bases and 3 bases, with 7 bases remaining between them. The CDR3 is 13 amino acids. Germline V gives CDR1 SGDLS, CDR2 YYNGEE. DNA of the CDR3: TGTGCCAGCAGCGTAGGGACTTACTACGAGCAGTACTTC. As protein: CASSVGTYYEQYF.

V usage is TRBV9 and J usage is TRBJ1-1, with D tentatively TRBD1 (5 bases). Trimming shortened V by 0 bases and J by 8 bases, and 11 bases separated the two germline ends. CDR3 length: 13 amino acids. Germline V gene data show CDR1 as SGDLS and CDR2 as YYNGEE. The CDR3 DNA follows: TGTGCCAGCAGCGTAGTAGAAGGGGCGGAAGCTTTCTTT. The encoded protein is CASSVVEGAEAFF.

The V and J genes are TRBV6-5 and TRBJ1-1; TRBD1 matches 8 bases. CDR3 length: 14 residues. Germline V gene sequence: CDR1 MNHEY, CDR2 SVGAGI. J was trimmed by 11 bases and V by 6 bases; bases with no gene match: 14. The CDR3 nucleotides are TGTGCCAGCAGATTAATTCAGGGGGCGAGTTCGGCTTTCTTT. It is translated as CASRLIQGASSAFF.

This clone appeared a single time. The chain combines TRBV7-8 with TRBJ2-3; 9 bases match TRBD2. Unmatched junction bases numbered 8, after V lost 6 bases and J lost 4 bases. Germline CDR1 is SGHVS and CDR2 is FQNEAQ. The CDR3 length is 15 residues. In DNA form, the CDR3 reads TGTGCCAGCAGGAGGACTAGCGTCGAGGCAGATACGCAGTATTTT. Its translation: CASRRTSVEADTQYF.

The rearrangement uses TRBV25-1 and TRBJ2-2, with 11 bases identical to TRBD1. CDR3 length equals 14 residues. J was trimmed by 5 bases and V by 6 bases; bases with no gene match: 2. CDR1 and CDR2 from the germline V gene are MGHDK and SYGVNS. CDR3 residues: CASRDRGRTGELFF. In DNA form, the CDR3 reads TGTGCCAGCAGGGACAGGGGGCGAACCGGGGAGCTGTTTTTT.

The chain employs TRBV27 and TRBJ2-7, with 9 bases fitting TRBD2. This CDR3 has 14 amino acids. The J segment lost 3 bases and the V segment lost 5 bases, leaving 5 bases of the junction unmatched. CDR1 is MNHEY and CDR2 is SMNVEV in the germline V gene (reference sequence). The CDR3 loop is CASSLIAGVYEQYF. The CDR3 DNA reads as TGTGCCAGCAGTCTAATAGCGGGAGTCTACGAGCAGTACTTC.

The rearrangement uses TRBV14 and TRBJ2-2, with D possibly being TRBD1 (6 bases). Germline-derived CDR1 and CDR2 are SGHDN and FVKESK. Trimming took 4 bases from V and 7 from J, leaving 16 bases between them. This CDR3 comprises 15 residues. CDR3 sequence: CASSLRQAGHGELFF. CDR3 coding DNA: TGTGCCAGCAGCCTCAGACAGGCCGGGCACGGGGAGCTGTTTTTT.

The V call is TRBV19, the J call TRBJ2-1; 9 bases match TRBD1. The germline V gene encodes CDR1 LNHDA and CDR2 SQIVND (reference sequence). V dropped 9 bases and J dropped 4; count of bases not matched to a gene: 13. The CDR3 length is 16 residues. This CDR3 reads CASAQRTGGGYNEQFF. The CDR3 region has the DNA TGTGCCAGCGCACAAAGAACAGGGGGCGGGTACAATGAGCAGTTCTTC.

The rearrangement links TRBV9 to TRBJ1-4; D is ambiguous. V shed 4 bases and J shed 0 bases, with 16 bases lying between them. Per the germline V gene, CDR1 is SGDLS and CDR2 is YYNGEE. There are 17 residues in the CDR3. CDR3 DNA: TGTGCCAGCAGCCCCCGTCTAGGAGCTGCAACTAATGAAAAACTGTTTTTT. Translation gives CASSPRLGAATNEKLFF.

The chain links TRBV18 to TRBJ2-1; 9 nucleotides agree with TRBD2. Germline V gene lookup returns CDR1 KGHSH and CDR2 LQKENI. V shed 3 bases, J shed 2 bases, and the junction held 2 bases outside the gene matches. CDR3 length: 15 residues. As DNA, the CDR3 is TGTGCCAGCTCACCTGTAGCGGGGGCCTACAATGAGCAGTTCTTC. The encoded protein is CASSPVAGAYNEQFF.

The chain employs TRBV2 and TRBJ1-1, with 7 bases matching TRBD1. This CDR3 spans 13 amino acids. With V trimmed by 6 bases and J by 10 bases, 11 bases remained unmatched. Germline V lookup: CDR1 SNHLY, CDR2 FYNNEI. In DNA form, the CDR3 reads TGTGCCAGCAGCCCGGGACAGTCATCCACAGCTTTCTTT. Amino acids: CASSPGQSSTAFF.

V gene TRBV25-1 combines with J gene TRBJ2-3; 8 nucleotides match TRBD2. Germline V gene lookup returns CDR1 MGHDK and CDR2 SYGVNS. V lost 2 bases and J lost 0; bases outside the gene matches: 4. This CDR3 region has 16 residues. The CDR3 is CASSEITSGSTDTQYF. The CDR3 DNA sequence: TGTGCCAGCAGTGAAATTACTAGCGGAAGCACAGATACGCAGTATTTT.

This chain connects TRBV5-1 to TRBJ1-2; 10 positions agree with TRBD1. From germline, CDR1 is SGHRS and CDR2 YFSETQ. The CDR3 has 14 residues. Trimming cost V 3 bases and J 9 bases; bases outside gene matches: 8. CDR3 sequence reads: CASSSSGQGGRYTF. CDR3 coding DNA: TGCGCCAGCAGCTCGAGTGGACAGGGGGGTCGCTACACCTTC.

The chain combines TRBV11-1 with TRBJ2-6; D is ambiguous. Germline lookup yields CDR1 SGHAT and CDR2 FQDESV (reference sequence). The CDR3 is 18 residues long. Trimming removed 1 base from V and 0 bases from J, with 13 bases in between. This chain's CDR3 is CASSLGASTHSGANVLTF. The CDR3 nucleotides read TGTGCCAGCAGCTTAGGGGCATCAACCCACTCTGGGGCCAACGTCCTGACTTTC.

The chain employs TRBV4-2 and TRBJ2-1; 7 nucleotides line up with TRBD2. Germline V gene lookup returns CDR1 LGHNA and CDR2 YNFKEQ. With V trimmed by 1 base and J by 3 bases, 3 bases remained unmatched. This CDR3 region has 15 residues. CDR3 nucleotides: TGTGCCAGCAGCCAAGGGCTAGCGGTCTACAATGAGCAGTTCTTC. It yields the protein CASSQGLAVYNEQFF.

The V gene is TRBV5-4, the J gene TRBJ1-4; the match to TRBD1 covers 9 bases. The CDR3 covers 20 residues. Germline V gene lookup returns CDR1 SGHNT and CDR2 YYREEE (reference sequence). V lost 0 bases and J lost 1; bases outside the gene matches: 13. The CDR3 sequence is CASSLDSPGTGSLTNEKLFF. In nucleotides, the CDR3 is TGTGCCAGCAGCTTGGACAGTCCCGGGACAGGGTCCCTAACTAATGAAAAACTGTTTTTT.

This clone was observed once. The genes are TRBV28 and TRBJ2-1, with 8 positions matching TRBD2. CDR3 length equals 16 residues. The germline V gene has CDR1 MDHEN and CDR2 SYDVKM. The V gene end was trimmed by 4 bases and the J gene end by 7 bases; junction bases not matched to a gene: 12. CDR3 protein: CASSSPAGGAGNEQFF. The CDR3 nucleotides read TGTGCCAGCAGTTCCCCCGCCGGGGGGGCCGGGAATGAGCAGTTCTTC. Complete variable domain (other parts from reference TRBV28 and TRBJ2-1): DVKVTQSSRYLVKRTGEKVFLECVQDMDHENMFWYRQDPGLGLRLIYFSYDVKMKEKGDIPEGYSVSREKKERFSLILESASTNQTSMYLCASSSPAGGAGNEQFFGPGTRLTVL.

The gene calls are TRBV4-1 and TRBJ1-4, with 8 bases identical to TRBD1. The trim removed 4 bases at V and 2 bases at J, leaving 9 bases unmatched. The CDR3 contains 17 residues. Germline V gene lookup returns CDR1 MGHRA and CDR2 YSYEKL. CDR3 DNA: TGCGCCAGCAGCCTTCGATTTACAGGGGGGACTAATGAAAAACTGTTTTTT. It yields the protein CASSLRFTGGTNEKLFF.

The V gene is TRBV4-1, the J gene TRBJ2-1; 7 nucleotides agree with TRBD2. CDR3 size: 16 residues. V was clipped by 3 bases and J by 9 bases; unmatched bases: 14. Germline V lookup: CDR1 MGHRA, CDR2 YSYEKL. CDR3 sequence: CASSHPTQTSRGEQFF. The CDR3 DNA follows: TGCGCCAGCAGCCACCCCACTCAGACTAGCCGGGGTGAGCAGTTCTTC.

The chain combines TRBV28 with TRBJ1-1; D is unclear. CDR3 length equals 13 residues. Germline V gene sequence: CDR1 MDHEN, CDR2 SYDVKM. Trimming stripped 5 bases from V and 0 bases from J, with 7 bases between. The DNA for the CDR3 is TGTGCCAGCAGTGTCCTCCTGAACACTGAAGCTTTCTTT. Amino acids: CASSVLLNTEAFF.

This chain links TRBV7-9 with TRBJ1-5, with 9 bases identical to TRBD1. Germline V gives CDR1 SEHNR, CDR2 FQNEAQ (reference sequence). The CDR3 is 14 residues long. Trimming cost V 5 bases and J 6 bases; bases outside gene matches: 5. The CDR3 spells CASSRQGDSQPQHF. Written as DNA, the CDR3 is TGTGCCAGCAGCCGACAGGGGGATTCTCAGCCCCAGCATTTT. The full variable domain, completed using reference TRBV7-9 and TRBJ1-5, is DTGVSQNPRHKITKRGQNVTFRCDPISEHNRLYWYRQTLGQGPEFLTYFQNEAQLEKSRLLSDRFSAERPKGSFSTLEIQRTEQGDSAMYLCASSRQGDSQPQHFGDGTRLSIL.

This rearrangement joins TRBV9 to TRBJ1-1; unclear D gene. Trimming removed 2 bases at V and 3 bases at J, with 11 bases between. Germline V gene lookup returns CDR1 SGDLS and CDR2 YYNGEE. The length of the CDR3 is 14 residues. CDR3 protein: CASSVTSRHTEAFF. Written as DNA, the CDR3 is TGTGCCAGCAGCGTGACATCACGTCACACTGAAGCTTTCTTT.